The rows below give T cell receptor beta chains drawn from one sample of a study of CD8 T cells in Susac syndrome. From the immunoSEQ multiplex PCR reads, TCRdb called clonotypes with MiXCR, one entry per CDR3 protein. This sample has approximately 190,000 distinct CDR3 sequences, with approximately 94% found just once. The source material was CD4+ T cells from PBMCs. These receptors originate from a human donor with Susac syndrome. Each CDR3 is given without its conserved first and last residue. Expanded clones get a size class; other rows say once, few or many, or leave the size out.

V: TRBV10-3
size: .
CDR3: AIGSGGARETQY

V: TRBV6-5
size: .
CDR3: ASSNRAGSYEQY

V: TRBV9
size: .
CDR3: ASSVGLPNTGELF

V: TRBV20-1
size: .
CDR3: SARSGIYEQY

V: TRBV12-3/TRBV12-4
size: once
CDR3: ASRGQSTDTQY

V: TRBV11-1
size: .
CDR3: ASSFSRQGPLPSGPIYEQY

V: TRBV29-1
size: .
CDR3: SVEKGGSNYGYT

V: TRBV2
size: .
CDR3: ASSVSLSGGEETQY

V: TRBV29-1
size: .
CDR3: SVRWGGAFTDTQY

V: TRBV2
size: .
CDR3: ASSEISRQETQY

V: TRBV5-1
size: .
CDR3: ASSLPGTGKTGELF

V: TRBV6-5
size: .
CDR3: ASRPTGSGQPQH

V: TRBV20-1
size: .
CDR3: SARVTLNTEAF

V: TRBV6-1
size: .
CDR3: ASRRTGQTPGYGYT

V: TRBV29-1
size: once
CDR3: SVEGTSVTYNEQF

V: TRBV20-1
size: .
CDR3: SARVMGQGRETQY

V: TRBV20-1
size: .
CDR3: SARDLAGGTDTQY

V: TRBV3-1
size: once
CDR3: ASSQNTNWFTEAF

V: TRBV5-1
size: .
CDR3: ASSLGLYNSPLH

V: TRBV4-1
size: .
CDR3: ASSGSAVGENTEAF

V: TRBV20-1
size: .
CDR3: SARDTLATNTGELF

V: TRBV4-1
size: .
CDR3: ASSQGTGLTTDTQY

V: TRBV30
size: .
CDR3: AWSVRGGQPQH